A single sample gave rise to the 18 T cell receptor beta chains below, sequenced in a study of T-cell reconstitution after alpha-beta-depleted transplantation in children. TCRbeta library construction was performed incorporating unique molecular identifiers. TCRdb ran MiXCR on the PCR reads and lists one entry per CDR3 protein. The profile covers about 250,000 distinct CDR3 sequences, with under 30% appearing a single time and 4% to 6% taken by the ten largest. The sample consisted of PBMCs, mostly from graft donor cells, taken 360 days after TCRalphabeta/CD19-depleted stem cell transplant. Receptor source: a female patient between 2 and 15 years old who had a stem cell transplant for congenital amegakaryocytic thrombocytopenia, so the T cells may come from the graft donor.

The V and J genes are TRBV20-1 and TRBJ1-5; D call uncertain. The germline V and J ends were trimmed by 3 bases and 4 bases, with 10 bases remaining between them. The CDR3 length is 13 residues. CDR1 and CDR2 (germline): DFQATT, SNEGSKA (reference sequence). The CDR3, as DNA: TGCAGTGCTAGTTCACAGACGAATCAGCCCCAGCATTTT. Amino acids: CSASSQTNQPQHF.

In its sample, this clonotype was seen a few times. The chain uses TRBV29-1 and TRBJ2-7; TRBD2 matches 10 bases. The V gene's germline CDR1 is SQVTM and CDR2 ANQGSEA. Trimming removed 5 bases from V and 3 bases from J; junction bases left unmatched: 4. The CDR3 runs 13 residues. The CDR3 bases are TGCAGCGTTTCTAGCGGGAGCCTCTACGAGCAGTACTTC. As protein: CSVSSGSLYEQYF.

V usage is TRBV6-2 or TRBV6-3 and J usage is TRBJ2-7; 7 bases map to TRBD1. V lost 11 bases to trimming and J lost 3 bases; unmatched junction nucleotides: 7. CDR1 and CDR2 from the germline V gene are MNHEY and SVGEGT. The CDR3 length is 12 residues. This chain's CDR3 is CASRTGFYEQYF. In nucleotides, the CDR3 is TGTGCCTCGAGGACAGGTTTCTACGAGCAGTACTTC.

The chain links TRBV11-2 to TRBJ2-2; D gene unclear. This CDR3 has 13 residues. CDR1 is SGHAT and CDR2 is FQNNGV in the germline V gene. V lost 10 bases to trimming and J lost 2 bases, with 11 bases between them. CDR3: CATARSNTGELFF. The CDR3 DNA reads TGTGCCACCGCGAGATCCAACACCGGGGAGCTGTTTTTT.

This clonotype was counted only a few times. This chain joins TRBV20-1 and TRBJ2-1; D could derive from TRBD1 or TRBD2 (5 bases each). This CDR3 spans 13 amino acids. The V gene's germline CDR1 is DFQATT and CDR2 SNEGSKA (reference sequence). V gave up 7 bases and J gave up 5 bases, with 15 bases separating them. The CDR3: CSGNRDVDNEQFF. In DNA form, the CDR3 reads TGCAGTGGGAACCGGGACGTTGACAATGAGCAGTTCTTC.

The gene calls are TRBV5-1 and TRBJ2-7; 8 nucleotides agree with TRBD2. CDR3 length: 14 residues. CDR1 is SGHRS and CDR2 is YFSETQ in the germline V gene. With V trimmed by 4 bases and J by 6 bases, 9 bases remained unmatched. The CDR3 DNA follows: TGCGCCAGCAGCGATGGGGGGACTAGTTCCGAGCAGTACTTC. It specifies CASSDGGTSSEQYF.

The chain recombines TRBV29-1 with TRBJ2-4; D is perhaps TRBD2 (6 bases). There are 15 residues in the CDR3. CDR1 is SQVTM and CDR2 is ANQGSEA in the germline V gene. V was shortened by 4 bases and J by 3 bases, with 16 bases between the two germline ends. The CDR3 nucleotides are TGCAGCGTTGTGGGATTGTGGCGGGGCAAAAACATTCAGTACTTC. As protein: CSVVGLWRGKNIQYF.

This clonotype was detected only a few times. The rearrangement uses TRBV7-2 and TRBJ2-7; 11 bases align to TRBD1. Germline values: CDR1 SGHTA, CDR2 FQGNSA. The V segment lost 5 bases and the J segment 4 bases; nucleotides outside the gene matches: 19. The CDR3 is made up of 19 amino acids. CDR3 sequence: CASSVTMAGTGGPNYEQYF. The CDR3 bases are TGTGCCAGCAGCGTAACGATGGCCGGGACAGGGGGACCGAATTACGAGCAGTACTTC.

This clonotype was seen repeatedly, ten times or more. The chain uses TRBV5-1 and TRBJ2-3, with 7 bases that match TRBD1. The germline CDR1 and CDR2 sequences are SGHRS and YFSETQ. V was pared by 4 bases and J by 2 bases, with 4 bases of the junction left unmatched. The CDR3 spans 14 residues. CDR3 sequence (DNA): TGCGCCAGCAGCCCGGGACAGCCCACAGATACGCAGTATTTT. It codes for CASSPGQPTDTQYF. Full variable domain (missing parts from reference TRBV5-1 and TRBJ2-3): KAGVTQTPRYLIKTRGQQVTLSCSPISGHRSVSWYQQTPGQGLQFLFEYFSETQRNKGNFPGRFSGRQFSNSRSEMNVSTLELGDSALYLCASSPGQPTDTQYFGPGTRLTVL.

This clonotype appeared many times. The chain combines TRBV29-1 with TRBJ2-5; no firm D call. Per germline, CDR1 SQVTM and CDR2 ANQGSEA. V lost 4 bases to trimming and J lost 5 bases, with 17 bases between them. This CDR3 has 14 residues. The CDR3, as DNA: TGCAGCGTTGGAGTAACGGCAGTCGGGGAGACCCAGTACTTC. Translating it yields CSVGVTAVGETQYF.

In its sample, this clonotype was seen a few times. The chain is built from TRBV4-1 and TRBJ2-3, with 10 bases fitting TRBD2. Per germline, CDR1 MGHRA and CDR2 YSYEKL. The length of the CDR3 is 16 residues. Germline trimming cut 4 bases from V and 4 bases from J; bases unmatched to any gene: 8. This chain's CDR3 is CASSLKREGFADTQYF. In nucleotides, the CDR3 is TGCGCCAGCAGCCTCAAGCGGGAGGGGTTCGCAGATACGCAGTATTTT.

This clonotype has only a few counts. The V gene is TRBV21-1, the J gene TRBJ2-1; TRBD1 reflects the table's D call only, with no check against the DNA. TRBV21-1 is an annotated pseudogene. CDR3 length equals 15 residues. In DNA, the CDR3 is TGTGCCAGCAAAGCGTCGGGACACTCCTACAATGAGCAGTTCTTC. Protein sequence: CASKASGHSYNEQFF.

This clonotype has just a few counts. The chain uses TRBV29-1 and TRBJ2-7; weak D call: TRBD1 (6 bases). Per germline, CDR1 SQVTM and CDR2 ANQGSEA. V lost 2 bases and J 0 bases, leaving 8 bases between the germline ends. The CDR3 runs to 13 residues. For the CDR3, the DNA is TGCAGCGTTGAAACAGGGAGCTCCTACGAGCAGTACTTC. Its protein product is CSVETGSSYEQYF.

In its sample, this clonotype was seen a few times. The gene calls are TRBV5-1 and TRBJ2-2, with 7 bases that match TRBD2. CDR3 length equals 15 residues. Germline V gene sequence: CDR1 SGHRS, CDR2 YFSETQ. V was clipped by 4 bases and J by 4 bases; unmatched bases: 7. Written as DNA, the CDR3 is TGCGCCAGCAGCCCTGGGGACTACCGCACCGGGGAGCTGTTTTTT. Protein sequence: CASSPGDYRTGELFF.

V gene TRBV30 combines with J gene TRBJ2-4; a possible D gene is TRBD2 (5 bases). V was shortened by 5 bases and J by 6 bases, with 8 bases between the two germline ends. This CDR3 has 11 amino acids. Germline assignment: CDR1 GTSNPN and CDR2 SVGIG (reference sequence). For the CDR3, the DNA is TGTGCCTGGGCCCGGGGAAACATTCAGTACTTC. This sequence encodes CAWARGNIQYF.

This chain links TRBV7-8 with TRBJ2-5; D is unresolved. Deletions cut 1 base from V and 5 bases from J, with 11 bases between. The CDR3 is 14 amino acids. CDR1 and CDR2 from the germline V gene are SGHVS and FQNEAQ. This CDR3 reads CASSLGPQLETQYF. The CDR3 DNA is TGTGCCAGCAGCTTAGGACCACAGCTCGAGACCCAGTACTTC.

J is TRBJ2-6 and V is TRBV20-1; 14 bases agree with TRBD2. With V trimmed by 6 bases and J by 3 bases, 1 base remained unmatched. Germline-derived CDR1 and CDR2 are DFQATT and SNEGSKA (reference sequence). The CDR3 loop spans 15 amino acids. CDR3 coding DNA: TGCAGTGCAGGGACTAGCGGGAGTGGGGCCAACGTCCTGACTTTC. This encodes CSAGTSGSGANVLTF.

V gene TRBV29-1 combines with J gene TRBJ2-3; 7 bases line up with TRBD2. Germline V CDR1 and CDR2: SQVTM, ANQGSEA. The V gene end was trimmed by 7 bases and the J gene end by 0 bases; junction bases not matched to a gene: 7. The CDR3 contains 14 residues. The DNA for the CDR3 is TGCAGCGCCGACATTAGCGGGAGCACAGATACGCAGTATTTT. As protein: CSADISGSTDTQYF.